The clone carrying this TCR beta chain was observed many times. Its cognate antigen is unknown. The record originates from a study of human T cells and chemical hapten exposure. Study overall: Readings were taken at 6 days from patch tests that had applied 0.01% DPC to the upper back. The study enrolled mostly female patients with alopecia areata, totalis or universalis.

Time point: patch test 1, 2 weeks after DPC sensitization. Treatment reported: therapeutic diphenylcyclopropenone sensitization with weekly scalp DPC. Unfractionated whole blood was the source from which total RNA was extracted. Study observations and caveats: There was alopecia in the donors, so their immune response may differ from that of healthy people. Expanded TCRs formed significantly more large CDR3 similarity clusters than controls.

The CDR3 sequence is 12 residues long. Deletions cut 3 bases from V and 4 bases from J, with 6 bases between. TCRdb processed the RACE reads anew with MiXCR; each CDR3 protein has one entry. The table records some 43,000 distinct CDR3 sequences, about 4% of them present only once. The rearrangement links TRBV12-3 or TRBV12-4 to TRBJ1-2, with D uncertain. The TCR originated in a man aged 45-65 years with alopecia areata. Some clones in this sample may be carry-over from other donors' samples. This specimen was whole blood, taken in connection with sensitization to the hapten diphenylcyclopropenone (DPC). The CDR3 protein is CASSLGSYGYTF. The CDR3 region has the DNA TGTGCCAGCAGTTTGGGTAGCTATGGCTACACCTTC.